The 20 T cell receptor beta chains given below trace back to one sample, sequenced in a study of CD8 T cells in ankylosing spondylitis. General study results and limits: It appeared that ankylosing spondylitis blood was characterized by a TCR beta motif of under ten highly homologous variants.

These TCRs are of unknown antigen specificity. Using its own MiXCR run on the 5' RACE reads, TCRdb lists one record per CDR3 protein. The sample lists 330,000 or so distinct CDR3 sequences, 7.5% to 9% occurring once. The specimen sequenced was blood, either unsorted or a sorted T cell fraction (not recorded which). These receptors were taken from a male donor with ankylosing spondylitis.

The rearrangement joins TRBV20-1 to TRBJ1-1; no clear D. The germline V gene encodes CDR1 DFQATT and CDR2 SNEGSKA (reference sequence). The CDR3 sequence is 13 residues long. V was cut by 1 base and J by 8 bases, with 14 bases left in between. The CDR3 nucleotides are TGCAGTGCTAGAGTAGGGCCTACTTCGGAAGCTTTCTTT. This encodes CSARVGPTSEAFF.

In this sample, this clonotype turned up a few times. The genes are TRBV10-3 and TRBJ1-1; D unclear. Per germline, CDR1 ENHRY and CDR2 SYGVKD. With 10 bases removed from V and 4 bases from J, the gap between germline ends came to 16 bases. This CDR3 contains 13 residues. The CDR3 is CATGGSGPTEAFF. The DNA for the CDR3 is TGTGCCACGGGAGGGTCAGGACCCACTGAAGCTTTCTTT.

The CDR3 sequence is CASSGPGSARSFYNEQFF. The CDR3 nucleotides are TGTGCCAGCAGTGGGCCAGGCTCAGCTCGATCTTTTTACAATGAGCAGTTCTTC. The chain employs TRBV6-1 and TRBJ2-1; D not resolved. The CDR3 length is 18 residues. Germline lookup yields CDR1 MNHNS and CDR2 SASEGT. Trimming stripped 4 bases from V and 4 bases from J, with 23 bases between.

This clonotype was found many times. The CDR3 sequence is CASSSPGTDTQYF. The DNA for the CDR3 is TGTGCCAGCAGCTCACCCGGCACAGATACGCAGTATTTT. The chain links TRBV11-3 to TRBJ2-3, with D uncertain. The germline CDR1 and CDR2 sequences are SGHNT and YENEEA. V gave up 4 bases and J gave up 1 base, with 6 bases separating them. This CDR3 is built from 13 residues. Full variable domain (outside the CDR3, taken from reference TRBV11-3 and TRBJ2-3): EAGVVQSPRYKIIEKKQPVAFWCNPISGHNTLYWYLQNLGQGPELLIRYENEEAVDDSQLPKDRFSAERLKGVDSTLKIQPAELGDSAVYLCASSSPGTDTQYFGPGTRLTVL.

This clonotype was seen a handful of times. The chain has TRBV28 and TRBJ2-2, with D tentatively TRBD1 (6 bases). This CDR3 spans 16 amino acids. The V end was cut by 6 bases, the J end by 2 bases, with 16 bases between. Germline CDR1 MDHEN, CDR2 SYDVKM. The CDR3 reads CASRPTGTLNTGELFF. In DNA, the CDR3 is TGTGCCAGCAGGCCCACCGGGACACTTAACACCGGGGAGCTGTTTTTT.

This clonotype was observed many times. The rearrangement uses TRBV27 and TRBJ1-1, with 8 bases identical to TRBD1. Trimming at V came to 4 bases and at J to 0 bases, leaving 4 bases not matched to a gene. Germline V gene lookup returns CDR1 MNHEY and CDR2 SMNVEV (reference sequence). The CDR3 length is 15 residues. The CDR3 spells CASSSRTGLNTEAFF. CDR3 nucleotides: TGTGCCAGCAGTTCTCGGACAGGGCTGAACACTGAAGCTTTCTTT.

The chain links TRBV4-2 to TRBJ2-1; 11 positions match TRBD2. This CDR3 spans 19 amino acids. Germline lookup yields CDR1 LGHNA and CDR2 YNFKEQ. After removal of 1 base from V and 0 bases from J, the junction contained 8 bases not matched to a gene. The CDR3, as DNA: TGTGCCAGCAGCCAAGGGATTTATACTAGCGGGAGCTCCTACAATGAGCAGTTCTTC. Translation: CASSQGIYTSGSSYNEQFF.

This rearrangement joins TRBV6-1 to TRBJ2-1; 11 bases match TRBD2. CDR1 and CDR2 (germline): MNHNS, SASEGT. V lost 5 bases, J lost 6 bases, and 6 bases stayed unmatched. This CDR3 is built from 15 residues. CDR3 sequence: CASSPLAGGGNEQFF. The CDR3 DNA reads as TGTGCCAGCAGTCCTCTAGCGGGAGGTGGCAATGAGCAGTTCTTC.

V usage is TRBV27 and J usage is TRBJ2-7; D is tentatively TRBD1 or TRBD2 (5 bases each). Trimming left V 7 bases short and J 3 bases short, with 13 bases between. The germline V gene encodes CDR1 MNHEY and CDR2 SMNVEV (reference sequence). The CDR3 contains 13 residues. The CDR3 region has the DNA TGTGCCAGCACGTGGGACCCGAACTACGAGCAGTACTTC. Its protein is CASTWDPNYEQYF.

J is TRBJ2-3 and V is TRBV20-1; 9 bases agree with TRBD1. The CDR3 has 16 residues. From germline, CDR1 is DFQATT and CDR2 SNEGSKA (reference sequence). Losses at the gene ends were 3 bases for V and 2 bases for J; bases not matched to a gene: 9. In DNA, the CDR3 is TGCAGTGCTAGGGACGCCGGGACAGGGTTCACAGATACGCAGTATTTT. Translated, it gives CSARDAGTGFTDTQYF.

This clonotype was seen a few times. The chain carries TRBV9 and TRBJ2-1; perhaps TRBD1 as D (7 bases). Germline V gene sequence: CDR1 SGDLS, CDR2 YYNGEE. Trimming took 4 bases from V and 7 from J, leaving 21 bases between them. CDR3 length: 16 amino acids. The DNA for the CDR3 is TGTGCCAGCAGCCCCGGACCGGAGGGGGCCTTGAATGAGCAGTTCTTC. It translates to CASSPGPEGALNEQFF.

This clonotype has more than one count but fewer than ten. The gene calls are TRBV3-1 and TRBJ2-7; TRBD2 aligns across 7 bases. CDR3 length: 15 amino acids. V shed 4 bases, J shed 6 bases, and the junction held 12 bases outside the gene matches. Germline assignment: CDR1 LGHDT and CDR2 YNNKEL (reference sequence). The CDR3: CASSPGGGSLVEQYF. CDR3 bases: TGTGCCAGCAGCCCAGGAGGCGGGAGCCTAGTCGAGCAGTACTTC.

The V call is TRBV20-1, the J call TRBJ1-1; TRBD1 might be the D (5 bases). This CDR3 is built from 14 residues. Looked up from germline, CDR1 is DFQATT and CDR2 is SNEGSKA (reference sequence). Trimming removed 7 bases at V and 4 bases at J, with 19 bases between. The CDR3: CSVGLRGRLTEAFF. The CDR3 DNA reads TGCAGTGTGGGCTTGAGGGGCAGGCTCACTGAAGCTTTCTTT.

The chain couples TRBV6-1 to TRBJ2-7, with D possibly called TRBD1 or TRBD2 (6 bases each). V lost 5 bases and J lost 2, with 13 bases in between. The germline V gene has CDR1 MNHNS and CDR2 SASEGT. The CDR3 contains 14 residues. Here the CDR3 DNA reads TGTGCCAGCAGTCCCGGGGGCGGAGCCTACGAGCAGTACTTC. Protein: CASSPGGGAYEQYF.

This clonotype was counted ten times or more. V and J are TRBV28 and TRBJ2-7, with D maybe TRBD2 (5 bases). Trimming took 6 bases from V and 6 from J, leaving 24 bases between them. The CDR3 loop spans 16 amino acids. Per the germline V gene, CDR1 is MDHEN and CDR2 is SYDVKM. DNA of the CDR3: TGTGCCAGCAGGAAAGCCCGACGAACTAGGTTCGGCGAGCAGTACTTC. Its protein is CASRKARRTRFGEQYF.

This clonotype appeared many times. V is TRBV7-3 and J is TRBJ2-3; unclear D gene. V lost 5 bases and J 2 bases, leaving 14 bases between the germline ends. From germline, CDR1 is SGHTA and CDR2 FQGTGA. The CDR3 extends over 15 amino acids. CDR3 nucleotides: TGTGCCAGCAGCATAAATTCCGTCTTCACAGATACGCAGTATTTT. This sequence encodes CASSINSVFTDTQYF.

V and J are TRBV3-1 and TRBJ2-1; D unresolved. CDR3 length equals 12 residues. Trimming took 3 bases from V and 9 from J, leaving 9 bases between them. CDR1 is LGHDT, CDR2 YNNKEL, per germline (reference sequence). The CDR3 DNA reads TGTGCCAGCAGCCACGGACCCCTTGAGCAGTTCTTC. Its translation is CASSHGPLEQFF.

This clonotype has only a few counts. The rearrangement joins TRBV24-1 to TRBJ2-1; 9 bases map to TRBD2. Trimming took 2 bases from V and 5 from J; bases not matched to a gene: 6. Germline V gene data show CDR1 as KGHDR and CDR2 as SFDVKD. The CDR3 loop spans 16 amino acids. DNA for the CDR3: TGTGCCACCAGTGATTATACTAGCGGGTTCAACAATGAGCAGTTCTTC. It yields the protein CATSDYTSGFNNEQFF.

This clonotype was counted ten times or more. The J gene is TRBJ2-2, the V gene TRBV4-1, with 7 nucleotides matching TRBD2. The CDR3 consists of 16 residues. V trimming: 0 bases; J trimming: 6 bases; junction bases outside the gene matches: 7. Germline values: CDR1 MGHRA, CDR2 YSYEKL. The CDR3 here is CASSQEREWGSGELFF. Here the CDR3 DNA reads TGCGCCAGCAGCCAAGAGCGGGAGTGGGGTTCCGGGGAGCTGTTTTTT.

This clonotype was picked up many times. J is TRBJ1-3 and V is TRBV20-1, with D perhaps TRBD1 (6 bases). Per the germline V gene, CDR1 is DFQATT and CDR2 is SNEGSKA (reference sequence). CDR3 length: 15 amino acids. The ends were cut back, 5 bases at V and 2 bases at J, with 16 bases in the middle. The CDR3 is CSAHKQGAAGNTIYF. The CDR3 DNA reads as TGCAGTGCTCACAAACAGGGAGCGGCTGGAAACACCATATATTTT.